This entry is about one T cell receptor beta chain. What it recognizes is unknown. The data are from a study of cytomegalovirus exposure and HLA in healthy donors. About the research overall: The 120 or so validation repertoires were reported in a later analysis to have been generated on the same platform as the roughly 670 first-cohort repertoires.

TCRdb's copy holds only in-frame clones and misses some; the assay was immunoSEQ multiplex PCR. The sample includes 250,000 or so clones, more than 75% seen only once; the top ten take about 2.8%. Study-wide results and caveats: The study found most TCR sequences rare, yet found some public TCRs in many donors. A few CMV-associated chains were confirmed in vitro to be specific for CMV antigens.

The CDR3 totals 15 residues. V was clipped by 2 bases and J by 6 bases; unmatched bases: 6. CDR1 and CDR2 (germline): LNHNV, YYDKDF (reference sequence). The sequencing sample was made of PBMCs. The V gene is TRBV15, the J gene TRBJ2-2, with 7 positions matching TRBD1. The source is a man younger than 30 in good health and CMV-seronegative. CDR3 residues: CATSRRQGHAGELFF. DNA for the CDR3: TGTGCCACCAGCAGACGACAGGGCCATGCCGGGGAGCTGTTTTTT.